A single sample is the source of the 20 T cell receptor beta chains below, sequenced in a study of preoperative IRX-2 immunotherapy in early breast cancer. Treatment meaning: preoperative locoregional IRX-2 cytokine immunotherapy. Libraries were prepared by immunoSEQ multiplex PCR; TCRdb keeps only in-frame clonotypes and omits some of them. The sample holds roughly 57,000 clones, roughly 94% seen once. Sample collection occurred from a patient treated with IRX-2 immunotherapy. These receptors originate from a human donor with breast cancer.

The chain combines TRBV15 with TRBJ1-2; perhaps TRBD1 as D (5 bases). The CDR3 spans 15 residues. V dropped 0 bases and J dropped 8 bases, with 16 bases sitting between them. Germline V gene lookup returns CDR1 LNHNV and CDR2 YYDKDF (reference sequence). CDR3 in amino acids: CATSRDLGRGGGYTF. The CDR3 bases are TGTGCCACCAGCAGAGATCTGGGGCGAGGAGGGGGCTACACCTTC.

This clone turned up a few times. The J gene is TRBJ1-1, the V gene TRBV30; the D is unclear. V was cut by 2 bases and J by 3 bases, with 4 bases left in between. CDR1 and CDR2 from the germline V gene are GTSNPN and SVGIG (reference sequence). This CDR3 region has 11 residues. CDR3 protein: CAWSFYTEAFF. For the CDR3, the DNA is TGTGCCTGGAGTTTTTACACTGAAGCTTTCTTT.

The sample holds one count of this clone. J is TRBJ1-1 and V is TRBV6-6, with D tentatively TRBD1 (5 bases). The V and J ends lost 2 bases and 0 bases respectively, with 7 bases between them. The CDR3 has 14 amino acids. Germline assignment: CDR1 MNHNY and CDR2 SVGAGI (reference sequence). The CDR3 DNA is TGTGCCAGCAGTTACGGGGGGATGAACACTGAAGCTTTCTTT. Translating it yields CASSYGGMNTEAFF.

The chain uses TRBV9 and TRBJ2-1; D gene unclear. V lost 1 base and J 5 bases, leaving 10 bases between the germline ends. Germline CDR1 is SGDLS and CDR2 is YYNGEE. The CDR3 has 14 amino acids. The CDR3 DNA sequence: TGTGCCAGCAGCGTACGGGCCCTCAACAATGAGCAGTTCTTC. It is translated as CASSVRALNNEQFF.

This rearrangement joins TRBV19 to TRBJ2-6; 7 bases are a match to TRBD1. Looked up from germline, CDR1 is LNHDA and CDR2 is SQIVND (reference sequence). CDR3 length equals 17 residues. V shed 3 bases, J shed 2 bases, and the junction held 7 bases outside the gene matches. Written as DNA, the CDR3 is TGTGCCAGTAGTATTAGTATAGGGGGCGCTGGGGCCAACGTCCTGACTTTC. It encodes CASSISIGGAGANVLTF.

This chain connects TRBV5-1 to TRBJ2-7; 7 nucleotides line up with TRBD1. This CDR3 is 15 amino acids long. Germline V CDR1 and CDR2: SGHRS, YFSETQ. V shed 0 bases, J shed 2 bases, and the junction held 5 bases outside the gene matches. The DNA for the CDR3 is TGCGCCAGCAGCTTGGGGGCGACAGGGACCTACGAGCAGTACTTC. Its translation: CASSLGATGTYEQYF.

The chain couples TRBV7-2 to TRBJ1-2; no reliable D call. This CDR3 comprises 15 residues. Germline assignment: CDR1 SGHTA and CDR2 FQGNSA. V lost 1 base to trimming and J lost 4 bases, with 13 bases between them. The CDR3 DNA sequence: TGTGCCAGCAGCTTAGTCCCAGGCGCCTTCTATGGCTACACCTTC. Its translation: CASSLVPGAFYGYTF.

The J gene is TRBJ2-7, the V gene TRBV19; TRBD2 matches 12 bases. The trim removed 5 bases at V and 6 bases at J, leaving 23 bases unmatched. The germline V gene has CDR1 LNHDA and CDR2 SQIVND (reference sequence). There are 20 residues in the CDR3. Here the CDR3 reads CASSPSYQGLAGAGWGEQYF. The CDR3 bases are TGTGCCAGTAGTCCTTCCTACCAGGGACTAGCGGGCGCCGGTTGGGGCGAGCAGTACTTC.

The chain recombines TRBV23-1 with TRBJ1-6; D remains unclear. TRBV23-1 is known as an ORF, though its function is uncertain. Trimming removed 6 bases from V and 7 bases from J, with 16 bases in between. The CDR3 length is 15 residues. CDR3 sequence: CASSQPSGTNSPLHF. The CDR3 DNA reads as TGCGCCAGCAGCCAACCGTCCGGAACCAATTCACCCCTCCACTTT.

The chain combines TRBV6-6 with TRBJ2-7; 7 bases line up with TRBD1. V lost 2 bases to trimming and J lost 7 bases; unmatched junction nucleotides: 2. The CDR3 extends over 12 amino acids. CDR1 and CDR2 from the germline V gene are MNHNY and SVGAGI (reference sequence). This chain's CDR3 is CASSYPQGEQYF. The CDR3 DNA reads TGTGCCAGCAGTTACCCACAGGGGGAGCAGTACTTC.

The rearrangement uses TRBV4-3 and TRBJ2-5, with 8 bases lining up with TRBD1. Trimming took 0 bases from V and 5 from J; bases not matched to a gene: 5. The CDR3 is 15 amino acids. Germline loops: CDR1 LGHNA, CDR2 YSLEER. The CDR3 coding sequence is TGCGCCAGCAGCCAAGAGGACAGGGTGGGTGAGACCCAGTACTTC. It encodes CASSQEDRVGETQYF.

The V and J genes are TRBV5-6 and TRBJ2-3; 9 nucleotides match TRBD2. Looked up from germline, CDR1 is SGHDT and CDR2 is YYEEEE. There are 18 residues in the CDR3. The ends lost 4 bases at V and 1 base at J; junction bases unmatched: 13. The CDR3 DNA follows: TGTGCCAGCAGCCCCCTCCGGAGTAAGCGGGGGGGCACAGATACGCAGTATTTT. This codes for CASSPLRSKRGGTDTQYF.

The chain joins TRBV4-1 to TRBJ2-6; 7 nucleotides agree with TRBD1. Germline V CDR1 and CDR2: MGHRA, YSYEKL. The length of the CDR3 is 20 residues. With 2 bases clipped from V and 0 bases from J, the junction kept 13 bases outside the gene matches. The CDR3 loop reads CASSQIGLQGKGSGANVLTF. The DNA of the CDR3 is TGCGCCAGCAGCCAAATCGGCCTACAGGGGAAGGGCTCTGGGGCCAACGTCCTGACTTTC.

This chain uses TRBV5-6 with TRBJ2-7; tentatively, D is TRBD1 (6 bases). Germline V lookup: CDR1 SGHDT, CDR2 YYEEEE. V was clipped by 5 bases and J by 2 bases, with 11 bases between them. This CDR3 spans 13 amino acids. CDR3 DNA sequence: TGTGCCAGCAGGTCACAGGGAGCCTACGAGCAGTACTTC. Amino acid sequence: CASRSQGAYEQYF. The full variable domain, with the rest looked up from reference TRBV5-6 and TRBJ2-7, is DAGVTQSPTHLIKTRGQQVTLRCSPKSGHDTVSWYQQALGQGPQFIFQYYEEEERQRGNFPDRFSGHQFPNYSSELNVNALLLGDSALYLCASRSQGAYEQYFGPGTRLTVT.

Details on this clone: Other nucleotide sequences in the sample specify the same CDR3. CDR3 region: CASSVQGLRGGYTF. CDR3 sequence (DNA): TGTGCCAGCAGCGTACAGGGTCTGCGGGGAGGCTACACCTTC. This chain connects TRBV9 to TRBJ1-2; perhaps TRBD1 as D (5 bases). Trimming took off 1 base at V and 8 bases at J, with 15 bases between the two ends. The CDR3 sequence is 14 residues long. Per germline, CDR1 SGDLS and CDR2 YYNGEE.

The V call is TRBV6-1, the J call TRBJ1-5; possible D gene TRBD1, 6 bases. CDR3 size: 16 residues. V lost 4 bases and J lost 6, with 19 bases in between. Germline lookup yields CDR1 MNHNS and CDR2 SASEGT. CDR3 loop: CASSGIFVQGTQPQHF. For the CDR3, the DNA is TGTGCCAGCAGTGGAATATTCGTACAGGGAACTCAGCCCCAGCATTTT.

CDR3 loop: CASSLDGGKSPLHF. CDR3 coding DNA: TGTGCCAGCAGCTTAGACGGGGGAAAATCACCCCTCCACTTT. This chain uses TRBV7-6 with TRBJ1-6; D possibly corresponds to TRBD1 (5 bases). Trimming took off 1 base at V and 10 bases at J, with 11 bases between the two ends. The CDR3 covers 14 residues. Germline V gene lookup returns CDR1 SGHVS and CDR2 FNYEAQ.

This chain's CDR3 is CASSLGRTGGYNEQFF. CDR3 in DNA: TGTGCCAGCAGCTTAGGTCGGACAGGGGGTTACAATGAGCAGTTCTTC. The rearrangement joins TRBV11-2 to TRBJ2-1, with 10 bases lining up with TRBD1. Unmatched junction bases numbered 4, after V lost 1 base and J lost 4 bases. Germline V gene sequence: CDR1 SGHAT, CDR2 FQNNGV. CDR3 length equals 16 residues.

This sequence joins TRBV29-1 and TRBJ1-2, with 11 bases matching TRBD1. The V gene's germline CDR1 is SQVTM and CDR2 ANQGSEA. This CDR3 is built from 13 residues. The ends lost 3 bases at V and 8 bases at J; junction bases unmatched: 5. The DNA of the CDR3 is TGCAGCGTTGAGCTGGGACAGGGGGTCGGCTACACCTTC. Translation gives CSVELGQGVGYTF.

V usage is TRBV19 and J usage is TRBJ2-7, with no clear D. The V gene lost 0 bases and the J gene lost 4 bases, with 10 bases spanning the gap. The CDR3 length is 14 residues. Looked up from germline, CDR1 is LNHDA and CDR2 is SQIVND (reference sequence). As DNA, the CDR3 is TGTGCCAGTAGTATAGACGGTTCCGGGTACGAGCAGTACTTC. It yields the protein CASSIDGSGYEQYF.